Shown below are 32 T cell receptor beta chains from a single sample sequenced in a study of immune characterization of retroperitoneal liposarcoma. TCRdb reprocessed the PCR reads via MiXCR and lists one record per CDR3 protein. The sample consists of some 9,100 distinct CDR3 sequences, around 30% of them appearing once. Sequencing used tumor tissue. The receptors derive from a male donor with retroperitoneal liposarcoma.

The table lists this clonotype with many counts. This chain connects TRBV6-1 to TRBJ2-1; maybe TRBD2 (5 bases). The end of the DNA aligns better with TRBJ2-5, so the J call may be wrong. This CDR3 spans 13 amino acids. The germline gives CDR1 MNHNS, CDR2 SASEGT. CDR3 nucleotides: TGTGCCAGCAGTTTGAGGGCGGTGGAGACCCAGTACTTC. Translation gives CASSLRAVETQYF.

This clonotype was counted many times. The CDR3 here is CASSLEGYGTQYF. The CDR3 DNA is TGTGCCAGCAGCTTAGAGGGCTACGGGACCCAGTACTTC. The V gene is TRBV7-2, the J gene TRBJ2-5, with D hard to call. V lost 1 base to trimming and J lost 7 bases, with 10 bases between them. CDR3 length: 13 residues. Germline-derived CDR1 and CDR2 are SGHTA and FQGNSA.

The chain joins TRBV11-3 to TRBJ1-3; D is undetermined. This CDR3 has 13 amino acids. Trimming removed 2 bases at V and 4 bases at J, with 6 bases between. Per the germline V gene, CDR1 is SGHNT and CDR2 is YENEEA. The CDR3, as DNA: TGTGCCAGCAGCTTATTGGAAGGAAACACCATATATTTT. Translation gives CASSLLEGNTIYF.

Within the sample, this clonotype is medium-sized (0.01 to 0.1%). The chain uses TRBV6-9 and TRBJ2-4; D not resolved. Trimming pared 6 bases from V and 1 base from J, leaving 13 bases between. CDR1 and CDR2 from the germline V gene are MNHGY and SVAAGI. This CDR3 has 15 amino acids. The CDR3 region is CASSPKGWAKNIQYF. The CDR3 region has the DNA TGTGCCAGCAGCCCCAAGGGTTGGGCCAAAAACATTCAGTACTTC.

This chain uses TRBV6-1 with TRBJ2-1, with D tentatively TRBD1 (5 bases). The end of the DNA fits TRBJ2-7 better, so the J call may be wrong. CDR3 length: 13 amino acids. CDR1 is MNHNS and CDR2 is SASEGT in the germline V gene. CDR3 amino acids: CASDADKYNEQYF. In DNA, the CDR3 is TGTGCCAGTGACGCGGACAAGTACAATGAGCAGTACTTC.

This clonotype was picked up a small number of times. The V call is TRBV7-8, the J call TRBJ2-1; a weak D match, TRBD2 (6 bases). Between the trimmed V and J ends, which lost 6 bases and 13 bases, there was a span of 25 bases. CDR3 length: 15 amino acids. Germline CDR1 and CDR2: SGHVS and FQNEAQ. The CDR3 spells CASSMELGLQETQFF. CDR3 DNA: TGTGCCAGCAGTATGGAGTTGGGACTCCAAGAGACCCAGTTCTTC.

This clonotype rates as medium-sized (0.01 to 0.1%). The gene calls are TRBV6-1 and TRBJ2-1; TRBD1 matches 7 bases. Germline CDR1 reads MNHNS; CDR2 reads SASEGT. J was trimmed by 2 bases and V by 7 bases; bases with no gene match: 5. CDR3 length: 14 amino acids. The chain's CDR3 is CASTRQGPYNEQFF. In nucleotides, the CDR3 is TGTGCCAGCACCCGACAGGGACCCTACAATGAGCAGTTCTTC.

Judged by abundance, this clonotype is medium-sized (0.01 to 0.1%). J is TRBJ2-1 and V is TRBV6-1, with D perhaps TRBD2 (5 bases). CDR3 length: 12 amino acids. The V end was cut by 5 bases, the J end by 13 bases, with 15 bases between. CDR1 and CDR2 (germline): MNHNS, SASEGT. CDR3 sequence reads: CASSTTGETQFF. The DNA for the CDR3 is TGTGCCAGCAGTACCACTGGGGAGACCCAGTTCTTC.

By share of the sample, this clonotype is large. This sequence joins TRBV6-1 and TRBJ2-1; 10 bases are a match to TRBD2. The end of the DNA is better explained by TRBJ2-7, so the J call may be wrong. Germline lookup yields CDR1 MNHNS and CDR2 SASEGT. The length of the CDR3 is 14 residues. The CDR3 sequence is CASSPPGLANEQYF. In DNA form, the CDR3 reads TGTGCCAGCAGCCCACCGGGACTAGCGAATGAGCAGTACTTC.

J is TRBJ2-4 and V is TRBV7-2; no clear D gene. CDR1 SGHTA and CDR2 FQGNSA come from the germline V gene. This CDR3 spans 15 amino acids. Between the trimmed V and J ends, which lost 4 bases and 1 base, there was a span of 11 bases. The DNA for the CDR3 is TGTGCCAGCAGCTCTCTCGTCGAGGCCAAAAACATTCAGTACTTC. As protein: CASSSLVEAKNIQYF.

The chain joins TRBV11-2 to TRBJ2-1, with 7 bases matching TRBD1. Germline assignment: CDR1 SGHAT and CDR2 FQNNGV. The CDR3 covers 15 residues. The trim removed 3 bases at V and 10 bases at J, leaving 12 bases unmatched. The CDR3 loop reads CASSFSTGSSYEQFF. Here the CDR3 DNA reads TGTGCCAGCAGCTTTTCGACAGGGAGCTCCTACGAGCAGTTCTTC. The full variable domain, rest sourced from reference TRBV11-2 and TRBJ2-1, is EAGVAQSPRYKIIEKRQSVAFWCNPISGHATLYWYQQILGQGPKLLIQFQNNGVVDDSQLPKDRFSAERLKGVDSTLKIQPAKLEDSAVYLCASSFSTGSSYEQFFGPGTRLTVL.

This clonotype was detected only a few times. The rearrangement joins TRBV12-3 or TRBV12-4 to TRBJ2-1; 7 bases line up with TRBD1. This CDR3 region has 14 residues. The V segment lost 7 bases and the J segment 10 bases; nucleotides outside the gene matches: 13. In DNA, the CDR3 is TGTGCCAGCACCAACAGGGGTCCGTACTACGAGCAGTTCTTC. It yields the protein CASTNRGPYYEQFF.

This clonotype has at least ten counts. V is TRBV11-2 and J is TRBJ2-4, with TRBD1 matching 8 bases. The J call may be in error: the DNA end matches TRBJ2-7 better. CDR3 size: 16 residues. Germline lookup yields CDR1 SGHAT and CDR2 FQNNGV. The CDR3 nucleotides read TGTGCCAGCAGCCCGTTATCGACAGGGGCCGCCTACGAGCAGTACTTC. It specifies CASSPLSTGAAYEQYF.

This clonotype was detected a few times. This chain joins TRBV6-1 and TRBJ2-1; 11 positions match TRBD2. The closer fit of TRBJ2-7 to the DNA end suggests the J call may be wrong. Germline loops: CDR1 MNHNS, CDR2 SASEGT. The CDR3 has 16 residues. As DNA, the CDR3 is TGTGCCAGCAGTCCCCAACTAGCGGGAGATTGGAATGAGCAGTACTTC. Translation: CASSPQLAGDWNEQYF.

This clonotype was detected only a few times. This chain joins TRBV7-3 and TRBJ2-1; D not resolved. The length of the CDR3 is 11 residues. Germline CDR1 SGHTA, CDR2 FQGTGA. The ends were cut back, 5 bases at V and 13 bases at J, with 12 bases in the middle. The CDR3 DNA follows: TGTGCCAGCAGCCTCCAAGAGACCCAGTTCTTC. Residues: CASSLQETQFF. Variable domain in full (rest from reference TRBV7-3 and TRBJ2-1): GAGVSQTPSNKVTEKGKYVELRCDPISGHTALYWYRQSLGQGPEFLIYFQGTGAADDSGLPNDRFFAVRPEGSVSTLKIQRTERGDSAVYLCASSLQETQFFGPGTRLTVL.

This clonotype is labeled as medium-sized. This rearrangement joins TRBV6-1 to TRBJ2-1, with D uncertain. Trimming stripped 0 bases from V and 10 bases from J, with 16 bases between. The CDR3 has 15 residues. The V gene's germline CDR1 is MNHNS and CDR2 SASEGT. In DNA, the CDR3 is TGTGCCAGCAGTGAAGCGCCAGGTCCCCCCAAAGAGCAGTTCTTC. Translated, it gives CASSEAPGPPKEQFF.

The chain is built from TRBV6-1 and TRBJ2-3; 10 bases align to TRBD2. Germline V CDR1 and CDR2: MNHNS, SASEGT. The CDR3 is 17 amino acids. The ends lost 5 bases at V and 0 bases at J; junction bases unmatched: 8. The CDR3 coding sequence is TGTGCCAGCAGTTCTAGCGGGGGCCAATCTAGCACAGATACGCAGTATTTT. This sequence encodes CASSSSGGQSSTDTQYF.

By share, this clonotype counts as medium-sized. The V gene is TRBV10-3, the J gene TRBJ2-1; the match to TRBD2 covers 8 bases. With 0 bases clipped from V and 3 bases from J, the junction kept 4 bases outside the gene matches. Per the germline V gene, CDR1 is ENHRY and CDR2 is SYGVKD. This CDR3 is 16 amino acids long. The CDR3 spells CAISESGLAGYNEQFF. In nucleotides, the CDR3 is TGTGCCATCAGTGAGTCGGGCCTAGCGGGCTACAATGAGCAGTTCTTC.

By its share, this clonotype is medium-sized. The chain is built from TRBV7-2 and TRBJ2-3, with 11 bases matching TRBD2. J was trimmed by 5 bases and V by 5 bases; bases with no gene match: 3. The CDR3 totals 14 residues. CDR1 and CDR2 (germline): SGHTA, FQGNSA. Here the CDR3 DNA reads TGTGCCAGCAGCCTTGGACTAGCGGGAGATACGCAGTATTTT. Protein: CASSLGLAGDTQYF.

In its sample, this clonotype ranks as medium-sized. Here the CDR3 reads CASSLGDRNYGYTF. The CDR3 region has the DNA TGTGCCAGCAGCTTAGGGGACAGGAACTATGGCTACACCTTC. The chain couples TRBV7-8 to TRBJ1-2, with TRBD1 matching over 8 bases. Germline trimming cut 1 base from V and 2 bases from J; bases unmatched to any gene: 0. This CDR3 comprises 14 residues. In germline, CDR1 is SGHVS, CDR2 FQNEAQ. Full variable domain (rest looked up from reference TRBV7-8 and TRBJ1-2): GAGVSQSPRYKVAKRGQDVALRCDPISGHVSLFWYQQALGQGPEFLTYFQNEAQLDKSGLPSDRFFAERPEGSVSTLKIQRTQQEDSAVYLCASSLGDRNYGYTFGSGTRLTVV.

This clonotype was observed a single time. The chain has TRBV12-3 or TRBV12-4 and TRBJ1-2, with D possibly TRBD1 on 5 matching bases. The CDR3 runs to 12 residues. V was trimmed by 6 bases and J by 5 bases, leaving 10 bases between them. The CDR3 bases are TGTGCCAGCAGCAGGGACTTGTATGGCTACACCTTC. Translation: CASSRDLYGYTF.

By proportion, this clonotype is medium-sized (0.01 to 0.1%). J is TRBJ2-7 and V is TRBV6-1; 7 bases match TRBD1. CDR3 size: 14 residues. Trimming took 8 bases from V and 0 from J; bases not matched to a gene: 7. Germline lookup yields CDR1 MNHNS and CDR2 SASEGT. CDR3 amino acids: CASRDSYSSYEQYF. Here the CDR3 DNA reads TGTGCCAGCCGGGACAGCTATAGCTCCTACGAGCAGTACTTC.

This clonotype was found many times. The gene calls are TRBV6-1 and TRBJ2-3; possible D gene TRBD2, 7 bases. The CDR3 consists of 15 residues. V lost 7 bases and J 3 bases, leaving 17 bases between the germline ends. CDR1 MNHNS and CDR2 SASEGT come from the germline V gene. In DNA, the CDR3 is TGTGCCAGCAAGACGGGGGGAAGGGGGACAGATACGCAGTATTTT. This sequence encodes CASKTGGRGTDTQYF.

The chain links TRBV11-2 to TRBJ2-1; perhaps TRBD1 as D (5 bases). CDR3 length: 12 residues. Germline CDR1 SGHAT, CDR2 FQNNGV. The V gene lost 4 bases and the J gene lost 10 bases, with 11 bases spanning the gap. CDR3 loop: CASSSRQYEQFF. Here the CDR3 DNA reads TGTGCCAGCAGCTCTAGACAGTACGAGCAGTTCTTC.

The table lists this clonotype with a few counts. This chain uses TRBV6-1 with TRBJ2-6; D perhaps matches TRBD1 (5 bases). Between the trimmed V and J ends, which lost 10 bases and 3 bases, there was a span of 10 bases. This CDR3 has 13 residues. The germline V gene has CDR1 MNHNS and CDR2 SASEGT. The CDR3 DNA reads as TGTGCCACCCAGGGCTTTGGGGCCAACGTCCTGACTTTC. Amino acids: CATQGFGANVLTF.

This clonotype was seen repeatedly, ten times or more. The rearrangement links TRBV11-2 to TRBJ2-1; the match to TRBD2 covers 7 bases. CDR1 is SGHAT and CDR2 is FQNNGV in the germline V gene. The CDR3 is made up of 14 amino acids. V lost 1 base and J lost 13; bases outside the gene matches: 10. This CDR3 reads CASSLAGGQETQFF. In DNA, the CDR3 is TGTGCCAGCAGCTTAGCGGGGGGTCAAGAGACCCAGTTCTTC.

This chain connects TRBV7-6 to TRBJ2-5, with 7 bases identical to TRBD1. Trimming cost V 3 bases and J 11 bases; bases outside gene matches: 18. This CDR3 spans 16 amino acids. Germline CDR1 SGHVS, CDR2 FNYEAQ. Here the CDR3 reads CASSFSIGGENDEQYF. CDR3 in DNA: TGTGCCAGCAGCTTCTCTATAGGGGGCGAGAACGATGAGCAGTACTTC.

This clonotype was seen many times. The CDR3 sequence: CASRTSTDTQYF. CDR3 bases: TGTGCCAGCAGAACTAGCACAGATACGCAGTATTTT. The chain is built from TRBV7-2 and TRBJ2-3; D unresolved. Trimming cost V 6 bases and J 0 bases, with 4 bases left between them. Germline V lookup: CDR1 SGHTA, CDR2 FQGNSA. This CDR3 comprises 12 residues.

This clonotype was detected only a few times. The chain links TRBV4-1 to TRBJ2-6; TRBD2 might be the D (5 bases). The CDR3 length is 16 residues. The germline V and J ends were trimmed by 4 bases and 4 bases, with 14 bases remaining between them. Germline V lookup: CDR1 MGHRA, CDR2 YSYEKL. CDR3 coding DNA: TGCGCCAGCAGCCCTCAGGCGGGCGCCGGGGCCAACGTCCTGACTTTC. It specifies CASSPQAGAGANVLTF.

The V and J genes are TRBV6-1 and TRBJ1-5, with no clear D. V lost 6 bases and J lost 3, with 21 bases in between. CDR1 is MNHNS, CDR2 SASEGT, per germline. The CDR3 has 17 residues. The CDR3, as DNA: TGTGCCAGCAGAAAACCGGGCACCCCCGGGGACAATCAGCCCCAGCATTTT. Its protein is CASRKPGTPGDNQPQHF.

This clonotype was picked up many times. CDR3 sequence: CASSLVRETQYF. In DNA form, the CDR3 reads TGTGCCAGCAGCTTAGTCAGAGAGACCCAGTACTTC. The chain is built from TRBV11-2 and TRBJ2-5; D gene uncertain. V was cut by 1 base and J by 4 bases, with 4 bases left in between. Germline CDR1 and CDR2: SGHAT and FQNNGV. This CDR3 spans 12 amino acids.

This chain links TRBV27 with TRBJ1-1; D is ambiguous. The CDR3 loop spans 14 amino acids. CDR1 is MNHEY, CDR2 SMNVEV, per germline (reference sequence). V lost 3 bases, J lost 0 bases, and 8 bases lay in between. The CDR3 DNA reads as TGTGCCAGCAGTTTTCGGGCTGTGAACACTGAAGCTTTCTTT. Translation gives CASSFRAVNTEAFF.